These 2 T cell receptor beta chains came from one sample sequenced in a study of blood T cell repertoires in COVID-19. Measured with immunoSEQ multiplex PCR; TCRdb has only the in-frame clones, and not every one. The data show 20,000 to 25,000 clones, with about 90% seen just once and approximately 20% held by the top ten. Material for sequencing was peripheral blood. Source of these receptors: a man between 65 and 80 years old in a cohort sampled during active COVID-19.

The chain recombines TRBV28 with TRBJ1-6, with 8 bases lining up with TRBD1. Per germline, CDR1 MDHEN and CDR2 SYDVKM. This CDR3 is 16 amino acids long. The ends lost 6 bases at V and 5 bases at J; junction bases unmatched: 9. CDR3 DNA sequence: TGTGCCAGCAGGGTTGGGGACAGGCTTAATAATTCACCCCTCCACTTT. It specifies CASRVGDRLNNSPLHF.

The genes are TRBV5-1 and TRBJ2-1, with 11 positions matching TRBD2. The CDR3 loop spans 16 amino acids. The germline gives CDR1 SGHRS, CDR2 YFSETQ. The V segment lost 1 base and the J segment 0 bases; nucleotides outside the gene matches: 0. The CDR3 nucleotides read TGCGCCAGCAGCTTGACTAGCGGGAGCTCCTACAATGAGCAGTTCTTC. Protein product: CASSLTSGSSYNEQFF.